The 9 T cell receptor beta chains listed next were all sequenced from one sample in a study of shared clonotypes between healthy human individuals. The protocol was immunoSEQ multiplex PCR, while the TCRdb copy is restricted to in-frame clones and leaves out a portion. This sample yields under 1,100,000 clones, of which 75% to 80% are seen a single time; around 0.61% belongs to the top ten. Sequencing used memory CD4+ T cells from PBMCs. Subset reported: CD45RA-negative fraction. All receptors come from a man aged 18 to 29 in good health. Some clones in this sample may be carry-over from other donors' samples.

CDR3 coding DNA: TGTGCCACCCAGGCTATGCCGAACACCGGGGAGCTGTTTTTT. Translated, it gives CATQAMPNTGELFF. The V gene is TRBV10-3, the J gene TRBJ2-2; D is ambiguous. The CDR3 consists of 14 residues. CDR1 and CDR2 from the germline V gene are ENHRY and SYGVKD. Trimming pared 10 bases from V and 0 bases from J, leaving 12 bases between.

The rearrangement links TRBV11-2 to TRBJ2-5, with unresolved D. There are 13 residues in the CDR3. Germline V gene lookup returns CDR1 SGHAT and CDR2 FQNNGV. The ends were cut back, 5 bases at V and 2 bases at J, with 9 bases in the middle. CDR3 in DNA: TGTGCCAGCAGCGGCAGCAAACAAGAGACCCAGTACTTC. The encoded protein is CASSGSKQETQYF.

A remark on this clone: Other DNA sequences in the same sample also yield this CDR3. The chain couples TRBV18 to TRBJ1-2; TRBD1 matches at 7 bases. Germline values: CDR1 KGHSH, CDR2 LQKENI. Trimming removed 3 bases from V and 2 bases from J; junction bases left unmatched: 0. The CDR3 is made up of 13 amino acids. The CDR3 nucleotides are TGTGCCAGCTCACCGGGACAGAACTATGGCTACACCTTC. The encoded protein is CASSPGQNYGYTF.

This clone was recorded only once. The chain links TRBV6-5 to TRBJ2-7; D is possibly TRBD1 (5 bases). Per germline, CDR1 MNHEY and CDR2 SVGAGI. The V end was cut by 2 bases, the J end by 3 bases, with 11 bases between. The CDR3 has 14 residues. CDR3 sequence reads: CASSYTQGFYEQYF. CDR3 coding DNA: TGTGCCAGCAGTTACACCCAGGGCTTCTACGAGCAGTACTTC.

This clone has only a few counts. This chain links TRBV11-2 with TRBJ2-2; 8 nucleotides align to TRBD2. J lost 3 bases, V lost 6 bases, and 15 bases had no gene match. The germline V gene has CDR1 SGHAT and CDR2 FQNNGV. The CDR3 has 18 amino acids. In DNA, the CDR3 is TGTGCCAGCAGATCTCTGGGTGGGGCTAGCGGGTACACCGGGGAGCTGTTTTTT. It codes for CASRSLGGASGYTGELFF.

Worth noting for this clone: One end of the junction does not line up with germline, which may come from a read error. Within the sample, other DNA sequences also encode this same CDR3. The chain couples TRBV4-1 to TRBJ1-1; possible D gene TRBD1, 6 bases. The germline V gene has CDR1 MGHRA and CDR2 YSYEKL. The CDR3 is 14 residues long. The CDR3 sequence: CASSPQTGNTEAFF. CDR3 nucleotides: TGCGCCAGCAGCCCACAAACAGGGAACACTGAGGCTTTCTTT.

This clone was seen ten or more times. This chain links TRBV18 with TRBJ2-3, with D maybe TRBD2 (5 bases). The V gene lost 3 bases and the J gene lost 4 bases, with 11 bases spanning the gap. Germline V CDR1 and CDR2: KGHSH, LQKENI. There are 14 residues in the CDR3. CDR3 bases: TGTGCCAGCTCACCCTTTTCGGGGTCAGATACGCAGTATTTT. Protein product: CASSPFSGSDTQYF.

This clone appeared many times. The sample has other DNA sequences that encode this CDR3 too. The chain employs TRBV5-1 and TRBJ2-1, with no clear D. The CDR3 runs to 13 residues. Germline CDR1 is SGHRS and CDR2 is YFSETQ. V was pared by 1 base and J by 3 bases, with 5 bases between. The CDR3 bases are TGCGCCAGCAGCTTGCCTAGCTACAATGAGCAGTTCTTC. Protein sequence: CASSLPSYNEQFF.

The V gene is TRBV29-1, the J gene TRBJ1-2; D possibly corresponds to TRBD1 (5 bases). V shed 0 bases and J shed 8 bases, with 13 bases lying between them. There are 13 residues in the CDR3. The germline V gene has CDR1 SQVTM and CDR2 ANQGSEA. The CDR3 spells CSVEEWGAGGYTF. The DNA of the CDR3 is TGCAGCGTTGAAGAATGGGGCGCGGGAGGCTACACCTTC.